These 2 T cell receptor beta chains came from one sample sequenced in a study of T cells in Graves' hyperthyroidism and ophthalmopathy. The source material, RNA transcripts, was used to amplify TCR beta CDR3 regions. TCR CDR3 regions were first amplified by RT-PCR with HTBI primers. In TCRdb, the multiplex PCR reads were re-called with MiXCR into one record per CDR3 protein. The sample has roughly 200,000 distinct CDR3 sequences, 15% to 20% seen once. The sequencing input was blood. These receptors were obtained from a man aged 40-49 years with Graves' hyperthyroidism.

This clonotype was found a few times. This sequence joins TRBV19 and TRBJ2-1; 10 nucleotides agree with TRBD2. From germline, CDR1 is LNHDA and CDR2 SQIVND (reference sequence). The CDR3 totals 15 residues. Trimming at V came to 10 bases and at J to 5 bases, leaving 11 bases not matched to a gene. In nucleotides, the CDR3 is TGTGCCACGTTAGTGGGTAGCGGGGGGAACAATGAGCAGTTCTTC. Its protein product is CATLVGSGGNNEQFF.

The rearrangement uses TRBV5-4 and TRBJ1-2; 8 nucleotides agree with TRBD1. This CDR3 spans 14 amino acids. V shed 4 bases and J 5 bases; nucleotides not matched to a gene: 7. Germline CDR1 SGHNT, CDR2 YYREEE (reference sequence). CDR3 in DNA: TGTGCCAGCAGCCCGGTGGGACAGGCATATGGCTACACCTTC. Protein product: CASSPVGQAYGYTF.